The TCR beta chain under discussion was sequenced for a study of technical replicates of blood from several donors. Profiling relied on immunoSEQ multiplex PCR, and the TCRdb table lists in-frame clones only, not all of them. The sample lists tens of thousands of clones; almost 95% were seen once. The clonotype comes from a human donor in good health. Some clones in this sample may be carry-over from other donors' samples. The specimen was PBMCs.

The DNA for the CDR3 is TGTGCCAGCAGTTACAGGGGGGGCCAAGAGACCCAGTACTTC. Encoded protein: CASSYRGGQETQYF. This rearrangement joins TRBV6-6 to TRBJ2-5, with D perhaps matching TRBD2 (7 bases). Germline V gene data show CDR1 as MNHNY and CDR2 as SVGAGI (reference sequence). Trimming took off 2 bases at V and 1 base at J, with 8 bases between the two ends. This CDR3 comprises 14 residues.